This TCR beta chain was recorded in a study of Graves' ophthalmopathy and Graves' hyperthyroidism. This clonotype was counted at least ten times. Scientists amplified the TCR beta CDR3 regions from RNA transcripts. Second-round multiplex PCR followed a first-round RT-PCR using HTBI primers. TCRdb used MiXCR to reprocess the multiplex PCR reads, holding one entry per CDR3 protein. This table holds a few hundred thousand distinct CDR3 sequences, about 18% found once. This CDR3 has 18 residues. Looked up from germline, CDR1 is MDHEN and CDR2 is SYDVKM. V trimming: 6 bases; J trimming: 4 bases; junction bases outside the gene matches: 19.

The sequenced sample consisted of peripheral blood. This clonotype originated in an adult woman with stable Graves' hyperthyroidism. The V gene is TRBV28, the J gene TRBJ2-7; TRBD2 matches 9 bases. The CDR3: CASSFVTPPTSGGYEQYF. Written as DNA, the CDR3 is TGTGCCAGCAGCTTTGTTACCCCACCGACTAGCGGAGGGTACGAGCAGTACTTC.